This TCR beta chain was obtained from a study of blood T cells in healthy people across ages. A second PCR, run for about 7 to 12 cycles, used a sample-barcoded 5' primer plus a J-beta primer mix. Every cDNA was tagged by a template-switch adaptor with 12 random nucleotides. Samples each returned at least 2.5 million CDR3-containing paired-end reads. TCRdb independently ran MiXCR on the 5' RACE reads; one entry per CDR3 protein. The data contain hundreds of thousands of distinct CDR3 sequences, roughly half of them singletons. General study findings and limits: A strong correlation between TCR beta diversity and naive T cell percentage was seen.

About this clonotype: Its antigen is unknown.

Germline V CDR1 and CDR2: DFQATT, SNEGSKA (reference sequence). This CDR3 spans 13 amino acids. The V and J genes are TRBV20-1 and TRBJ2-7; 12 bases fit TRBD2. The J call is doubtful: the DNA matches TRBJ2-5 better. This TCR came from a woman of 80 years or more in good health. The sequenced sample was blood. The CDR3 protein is CSPQTSGRETQYF. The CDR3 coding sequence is TGCAGTCCTCAGACTAGCGGGAGAGAGACCCAGTACTTC.